The 14 T cell receptor beta chains listed next were all sequenced from one sample in a study of blood T cells in healthy people across ages. A J-beta primer mix and a sample-barcoded 5' primer were used in a second PCR of about 7 to 11 cycles. TCRdb re-called the 5' RACE reads with MiXCR, one entry per CDR3 protein. The sample yields hundreds of thousands of distinct CDR3 sequences, over 40% seen once. Sequencing was performed on blood. These receptors all come from a woman of 80 years or more in good health.

CDR3 DNA: TGTGCCACCAGTGCGACTAGGGACTACAATGAGCAGTTCTTC. Its translation: CATSATRDYNEQFF. The chain carries TRBV24-1 and TRBJ2-1; TRBD2 might be the D (6 bases). Germline V gives CDR1 KGHDR, CDR2 SFDVKD. V was trimmed by 5 bases and J by 3 bases, leaving 10 bases between them. This CDR3 is built from 14 residues.

CDR3 loop: CASSNAGTGGTDTQYF. CDR3 nucleotide sequence: TGTGCCAGCAGCAACGCCGGGACAGGAGGCACAGATACGCAGTATTTT. V usage is TRBV21-1 and J usage is TRBJ2-3; the listed D gene, TRBD1, was not tested against the DNA. TRBV21-1 is labeled a pseudogene. This CDR3 contains 16 residues.

The chain carries TRBV5-1 and TRBJ1-1; 9 nucleotides match TRBD1. Germline V lookup: CDR1 SGHRS, CDR2 YFSETQ. The CDR3 is 14 amino acids. J was trimmed by 2 bases and V by 9 bases; bases with no gene match: 8. The CDR3 nucleotides read TGCGCCACCGCGGCGGGACAGGGCAACACTGAAGCTTTCTTT. Residues: CATAAGQGNTEAFF. The variable domain in full, completed from reference TRBV5-1 and TRBJ1-1, reads KAGVTQTPRYLIKTRGQQVTLSCSPISGHRSVSWYQQTPGQGLQFLFEYFSETQRNKGNFPGRFSGRQFSNSRSEMNVSTLELGDSALYLCATAAGQGNTEAFFGQGTRLTVV.

This clonotype was counted at least ten times. The chain employs TRBV9 and TRBJ2-3; D is uncertain. V dropped 2 bases and J dropped 3 bases, with 10 bases sitting between them. CDR1 is SGDLS, CDR2 YYNGEE, per germline. The CDR3 length is 14 residues. The CDR3 nucleotides read TGTGCCAGCAGCGTCAATCTCCAGACAGATACGCAGTATTTT. Translation gives CASSVNLQTDTQYF.

This clonotype was found many times. V is TRBV6-5 and J is TRBJ1-2, with 11 bases matching TRBD1. CDR3 length: 13 amino acids. V lost 6 bases to trimming and J lost 4 bases; unmatched junction nucleotides: 1. Germline V gene data show CDR1 as MNHEY and CDR2 as SVGAGI. The DNA of the CDR3 is TGTGCCAGCAGCGGGACAGGGGGCTATGGCTACACCTTC. Amino acids: CASSGTGGYGYTF.

Only a few counts were recorded for this clonotype. This clone may be a read error of a much larger clone one base away. The chain combines TRBV7-3 with TRBJ1-1; D not resolved. V lost 2 bases and J 0 bases, leaving 7 bases between the germline ends. The CDR3 is 14 residues long. Per germline, CDR1 SGHTA and CDR2 FQGTGA. The CDR3 region has the DNA TGTGCCAGCAGCTTAGCAGGAATGAACACTGAAGCTTTCTTT. This sequence encodes CASSLAGMNTEAFF.

In regard to this clonotype: A read error may explain this, as a much larger clone is one base away. The chain links TRBV5-1 to TRBJ2-5, with D unclear. With the DNA end fitting TRBJ2-7 better, the J assignment may be wrong. Germline CDR1 is SGHRS and CDR2 is YFSETQ. The CDR3 has 13 residues. The CDR3 coding sequence is TGCGCCAGCGGCCTCCCCCGGGTCCACGAGCAGTACTTC. It encodes CASGLPRVHEQYF.

This clonotype was seen many times. In DNA, the CDR3 is TGCAGTGCTAGAGTCCGAAGCGGGGGGGCCATGGCCAAAAACATTCAGTACTTC. It specifies CSARVRSGGAMAKNIQYF. The V and J genes are TRBV20-1 and TRBJ2-4; TRBD2 aligns across 10 bases. With 1 base clipped from V and 1 base from J, the junction kept 10 bases outside the gene matches. Per the germline V gene, CDR1 is DFQATT and CDR2 is SNEGSKA (reference sequence). This CDR3 region has 18 residues.

This clonotype has a handful of counts. The V gene is TRBV6-6, the J gene TRBJ1-1, with D perhaps TRBD1 (5 bases). The CDR3 is 13 amino acids. The V end was cut by 4 bases, the J end by 11 bases, with 17 bases between. Germline CDR1 is MNHNY and CDR2 is SVGAGI (reference sequence). The CDR3: CASSSPVRDEAFF. In DNA form, the CDR3 reads TGTGCCAGCAGTTCCCCCGTCAGGGACGAGGCTTTCTTT.

In regard to this clonotype: Just one base apart from a much larger clone, this may be a read error. The rearrangement joins TRBV6-1 to TRBJ2-6; D remains ambiguous. This CDR3 spans 15 amino acids. CDR1 MNHNS and CDR2 SASEGT come from the germline V gene. CDR3 region: CASSIQSPGVNVLTF. CDR3 DNA sequence: TGTGCCAGCAGCATACAGAGCCCTGGGGTCAACGTCCTGACTTTC.

This chain uses TRBV12-3 or TRBV12-4 with TRBJ1-1; perhaps TRBD1 as D (6 bases). V shed 5 bases and J shed 6 bases, with 13 bases lying between them. The CDR3 spans 13 residues. For the CDR3, the DNA is TGTGCCAGCAGTGGAACAGGGCCCCCTGAAGCTTTCTTT. This translates into CASSGTGPPEAFF.

V is TRBV7-9 and J is TRBJ2-7; no clear D gene. Germline CDR1 reads SEHNR; CDR2 reads FQNEAQ (reference sequence). The CDR3 is 13 amino acids. Between the trimmed V and J ends, which lost 1 base and 6 bases, there was a span of 10 bases. The CDR3 sequence is CASSLDRAREQYF. The CDR3 DNA sequence: TGTGCCAGCAGCTTAGACCGCGCCCGCGAGCAGTACTTC.

This clonotype appeared once. This chain links TRBV18 with TRBJ2-7, with D possibly being TRBD1 (6 bases). The DNA matches TRBJ2-5 better at its end, which makes the J call doubtful. This CDR3 spans 14 amino acids. Germline CDR1 reads KGHSH; CDR2 reads LQKENI. The CDR3 spells CASSPPHREETQYF. CDR3 coding DNA: TGTGCCAGCTCACCACCGCACAGGGAGGAGACCCAGTACTTC.

This clonotype was counted many times. The chain couples TRBV20-1 to TRBJ1-6; a weak D match, TRBD1 (5 bases). Deletions cut 0 bases from V and 7 bases from J, with 13 bases between. Germline lookup yields CDR1 DFQATT and CDR2 SNEGSKA (reference sequence). This CDR3 spans 15 amino acids. CDR3 sequence: CSARDPRGENSPLHF. CDR3 nucleotide sequence: TGCAGTGCTAGAGATCCGAGAGGGGAAAATTCACCCCTCCACTTT.